This T cell receptor (beta chain) originates from a study of CD8 T cells in ankylosing spondylitis. TCRdb processed the 5' RACE reads anew with MiXCR; each CDR3 protein has one entry. The table records about 390,000 distinct CDR3 sequences, approximately 20% of them present only once. V lost 5 bases and J lost 3, with 11 bases in between. In germline, CDR1 is SGHVS, CDR2 FNYEAQ. This CDR3 is 13 amino acids long. Many counts were recorded for this clonotype. Its specificity is not known. The study's findings and limits: Apparently characteristic of ankylosing spondylitis blood was a TCR beta motif (roughly eight highly homologous variants).

The material sequenced was blood, either unsorted or a sorted T cell fraction (not recorded which). The TCR was taken from a male donor with ankylosing spondylitis. The chain employs TRBV7-6 and TRBJ2-7; D perhaps matches TRBD2 (6 bases). DNA for the CDR3: TGTGCCAGCAGCCTCCGGGGAGGCTACGAGCAGTACTTC. Protein: CASSLRGGYEQYF.